Listed below are T cell receptor beta chains from one sample, sequenced in a study of blood T cell repertoires in COVID-19. Profiling relied on immunoSEQ multiplex PCR, and the TCRdb table lists in-frame clones only, not all of them. The sample yields about 73,000 clones, roughly 84% seen once. The sample taken for sequencing was peripheral blood. These receptors were collected from a man of 80 years or more with active or convalescent COVID-19. CDR3s include the opening cysteine and the closing phenylalanine or tryptophan. Each record gives: J gene, clone size, D gene, V gene, CDR3 DNA, CDR3 protein. D genes are given only for firm matches. The size of a clone is reported for some rows only, either as once, few or many, or as a class for expanded clones.

TRBJ2-3,.,TRBD2,TRBV6-5,TGTGCCAGCAACCGTGCGGGGGGCCTCACAGATACGCAGTATTTT,CASNRAGGLTDTQYF
TRBJ1-1,few,TRBD1,TRBV6-5,TGTGCCAGCAGCCCCACGACAGGGACATCTTTCTTT,CASSPTTGTSFF
TRBJ2-2,few,.,TRBV7-6,TGTGCCAGCAGCTTACGGGGGGCAGGCGGCGCCGCGAACACCGGGGAGCTGTTTTTT,CASSLRGAGGAANTGELFF
TRBJ1-2,.,TRBD1,TRBV5-6,TGTGCCAGCAGCCCCGGACAGGGCCGAGCTAACTATGGCTACACCTTC,CASSPGQGRANYGYTF
TRBJ1-2,once,TRBD1,TRBV4-1,TGCGCCAGCAGCCAAGGAGGGGGCAGAGGCTACACCTTC,CASSQGGGRGYTF
TRBJ2-7,few,TRBD1,TRBV29-1,TGCAGCGTTGAAGATCCTACGACAGGGCGCGAGCAGTACTTC,CSVEDPTTGREQYF
TRBJ1-1,.,.,TRBV21-1,TGTGCCAGCAGCAAAAATCTCAGGGAAGATATACTAAACACTGAAGCTTTCTTT,CASSKNLREDILNTEAFF
TRBJ1-1,.,TRBD1,TRBV28,TGTGCCAGCAGCCGGTCGGACAGGGGGGCTGAAGCTTTCTTT,CASSRSDRGAEAFF
TRBJ2-5,.,TRBD2,TRBV2,TGTGCCAGCAGAAGGAAAAACGGACTAGTCGTGACCCAGTACTTC,CASRRKNGLVVTQYF
TRBJ2-7,.,.,TRBV2,TGTGCCAGCAGTGACTCGACACGCGAGCAGTACTTC,CASSDSTREQYF
TRBJ2-3,once,TRBD2,TRBV19,TGTGCCAGTAGTCAGCCCCGGACTAGCGGGAGCCGGGTTACGCAGTATTTT,CASSQPRTSGSRVTQYF
TRBJ2-6,.,TRBD1,TRBV18,TGTGCCAGCTCACCGCCGGGACAGCCCTCTGGGGCCAACGTCCTGACTTTC,CASSPPGQPSGANVLTF
TRBJ1-1,.,TRBD1,TRBV11-2,TGTGCCAGCAGCTTAGCCAGACAGGGGGCTGGCACTGAAGCTTTCTTT,CASSLARQGAGTEAFF
TRBJ2-5,once,.,TRBV19,TGTGCCAGTAGTCGACAGGCTTACCAAGAGACCCAGTACTTC,CASSRQAYQETQYF
TRBJ1-6,.,.,TRBV4-1,TGCGCCAGCAGCCAAGCAGGGGACTATAATTCACCCCTCCACTTT,CASSQAGDYNSPLHF
TRBJ2-1,.,TRBD1,TRBV6-2/TRBV6-3,TGTGCCAGCAGCGTGGACAGGGACAATGAGCAGTTCTTC,CASSVDRDNEQFF
TRBJ2-3,.,.,TRBV11-2,TGTGCCAGCAGCTTAGCGGGGGGCGGTGATACGCAGTATTTT,CASSLAGGGDTQYF
TRBJ2-3,.,.,TRBV7-8,TGTGCCAGCAGCTTAGGACAGGCAAACACAGATACGCAGTATTTT,CASSLGQANTDTQYF
TRBJ2-5,.,.,TRBV5-6,TGTGCCAGCAGCTTGGTAGGGGCGCGGGAGACCCAGTACTTC,CASSLVGARETQYF
TRBJ2-2,.,.,TRBV6-4,TGTGCCAGCAGTCTAGGGAACACCGGGGAGCTGTTTTTT,CASSLGNTGELFF
TRBJ1-6,.,.,TRBV16,TGTGCCAGCAGTCAACAGGGTGCGATCTATAATTCACCCCTCCACTTT,CASSQQGAIYNSPLHF
TRBJ1-2,.,.,TRBV6-5,TGTGCCAGCAGTTACCAGGGAAGAGCTAACTATGGCTACACCTTC,CASSYQGRANYGYTF
TRBJ1-2,.,TRBD1,TRBV6-2/TRBV6-3,TGTGCCAGCAGCCAGAGCCCAGGGGGTGGCTACACCTTC,CASSQSPGGGYTF
TRBJ2-2,.,.,TRBV2,TGTGCCAGCAGCCCGACCGGGGGGGAGCTGTTTTTT,CASSPTGGELFF
TRBJ2-7,.,TRBD2,TRBV19,TGTGCCAGTAGTGGCCGCGGGGAGGGAGGCTACTACGAGCAGTACTTC,CASSGRGEGGYYEQYF
TRBJ1-1,.,.,TRBV5-1,TGCGCCAGCAGCTTGAGCCAGAACACTGAAGCTTTCTTT,CASSLSQNTEAFF
TRBJ2-7,.,TRBD1,TRBV2,TGTGCCAGCAGTAACAGGGGCGAGCAGTACTTC,CASSNRGEQYF
TRBJ2-2,.,.,TRBV4-1,TGCGCCAGCAGCCAAGATGTCGGGGGTATCACCGGGGAGCTGTTTTTT,CASSQDVGGITGELFF
TRBJ2-1,.,TRBD2,TRBV28,TGTGCCAGCATGACTAGCGGCGGTTACAATGAGCAGTTCTTC,CASMTSGGYNEQFF
TRBJ2-1,.,.,TRBV2,TGTGCCAGCAGTGAAGCGCGTCCAGGGTCAACCTACAATGAGCAGTTCTTC,CASSEARPGSTYNEQFF
TRBJ1-4,.,TRBD1,TRBV14,TGTGCCAGCAGCCAAGCCGGGACAGGTGGCAAACTGTTTTTT,CASSQAGTGGKLFF
TRBJ2-2,.,.,TRBV27,TGTGCCAGCAGTTTAGGGCAGTTCGCCGGGGAGCTGTTTTTT,CASSLGQFAGELFF